This T cell receptor (beta chain) was observed in a study of T cell repertoires in cytomegalovirus infection. Overall study: Public TCR beta signatures were indicative of both CMV infection and a matching HLA type.

Note on this clonotype: Its target is not known.

V lost 0 bases to trimming and J lost 4 bases, with 18 bases between them. The CDR3 is 17 residues long. The germline gives CDR1 SGHNT, CDR2 YENEEA. TCRdb reanalysed the reads using MiXCR and keeps one entry per CDR3 protein. The table includes some 310,000 distinct CDR3 sequences, approximately 25% detected once. Findings and limits, study-wide: CMV-specific TCR beta clonotypes restricted by HLA-C were the ones dominating the ex vivo response. Summed frequency of shared TCR beta families picked out CMV carriers who also had the relevant HLA.

This sample comprised cultured PBMCs, obtained from culture after CMV antigen stimulation. This receptor was taken from a human donor in good health (CMV status not recorded). Some clones in this sample may be carry-over from other donors' samples. J is TRBJ2-5 and V is TRBV11-3; D is unclear. The CDR3 is CASSLDQGAKLRETQYF. In DNA, the CDR3 is TGTGCCAGCAGCTTAGATCAAGGCGCCAAACTTCGAGAGACCCAGTACTTC.